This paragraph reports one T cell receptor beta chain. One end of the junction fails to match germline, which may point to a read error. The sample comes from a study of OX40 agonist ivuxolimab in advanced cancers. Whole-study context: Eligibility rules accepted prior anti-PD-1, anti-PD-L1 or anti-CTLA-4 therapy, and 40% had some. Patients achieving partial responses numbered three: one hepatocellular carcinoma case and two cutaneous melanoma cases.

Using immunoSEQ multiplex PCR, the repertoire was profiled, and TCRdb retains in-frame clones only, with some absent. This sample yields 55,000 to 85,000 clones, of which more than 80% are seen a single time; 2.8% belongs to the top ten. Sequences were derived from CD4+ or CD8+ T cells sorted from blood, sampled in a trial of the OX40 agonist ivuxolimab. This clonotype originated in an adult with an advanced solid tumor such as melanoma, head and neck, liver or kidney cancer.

CDR3 nucleotides: TGTGCTAGCAGCTCGGGACCACTAAACATTCAGTACTTC. Translating it yields CASSSGPLNIQYF. V usage is TRBV7-7 and J usage is TRBJ2-4; D might be TRBD1 or TRBD2, each matching 5 bases. The V gene's germline CDR1 is SSHAT and CDR2 FNYEAQ (reference sequence). This CDR3 is built from 13 residues.